Described below is a single TCR beta chain sequence and its context. Its target is unknown. Collection occurred without any documented infections or immune events in donors. This entry is derived from a study of identifying expanded T cells in peripheral blood. The data were produced by immunoSEQ multiplex PCR, yet TCRdb's version contains in-frame clones alone and is incomplete. The sample includes around 100,000 clones, around nine tenths seen only once; the top ten take 16%. CDR3 length equals 17 residues. V shed 7 bases, J shed 4 bases, and the junction held 16 bases outside the gene matches. From germline, CDR1 is LNHDA and CDR2 SQIVND (reference sequence). Study-level results: Clone count variance between approximately 2-week samples rose with total template count.

V usage is TRBV19 and J usage is TRBJ1-5; 7 bases fit TRBD1. This sequence was found in a person aged 18 to 75 in good health. The sequencing input was blood. CDR3 in amino acids: CASTSTETGTENQPQHF. The CDR3 bases are TGTGCCAGTACCTCCACCGAAACCGGGACAGAAAATCAGCCCCAGCATTTT.